What follows is one T cell receptor (beta chain) and its context. What antigen it recognizes has not been identified. Base qualities are not at hand, and no much larger clone is one base apart. Viable CD3+CD4+ or CD3+CD8+ cells that were CCR7+CD45RA+CD45RO-CD95-CD27+CD28+ were defined as naive T cells. On the day of marrow donation, related bone marrow donors gave peripheral blood samples. Mononuclear cells from peripheral blood and bone marrow were separated by Ficoll-Hypaque density centrifugation and then cryopreserved. CD4+ and CD8+ T cells, including naive and memory subsets, were sorted by FACS on a FACSAria II. The CDR3 measures 15 amino acids from cysteine to phenylalanine. Left in the record is the CDR3 DNA by itself, 45 bases read in frame from the first base. Ends trimmed: V by 5 bases, J by 6 bases; bases unmatched to a gene: 12. CDR1 and CDR2 (MNHEY, SVGAGI) derive from the germline V gene.

The data are from a study of T cells after posttransplantation cyclophosphamide (dated by TCRdb to the mid-2010s). General notes on the study: The study tracked T cell repertoire reconstitution by TRB sequencing after myeloablative bone marrow transplantation using posttransplantation cyclophosphamide as GVHD prophylaxis. Public TRB sequences were checked against a database of over 3,600 sequences associated with responses to pathogens, tumor antigens, self-antigens and alloantigens. TRB sequencing was performed on blood from all 35 or so PTCy patients with 1-year posttransplant specimens. Because TRA and TRB clonality correlated tightly in 9 samples, later TCR analyses were limited to TRB. Antigen receptor sequencing was done on samples from a few dozen PTCy-treated patients and from roughly 17 related bone marrow donors of those patients. Up to 3 additional blood samples from 2 to 5.2 years after transplant were also TRB-sequenced in 3 patients, as was pretransplant blood from several patients. The study at large found these results: Donor-recipient similarity was low at 1-2 months but increased during the first year, and donor CD8+ memory clones often dominated later blood repertoires. The TRB repertoires of T cells infiltrating skin or GI tract showed only limited overlap with the TRB repertoires of T cells in blood. Across the approximately 42 patients, TRB clonality was highly associated with recipient CMV seropositivity and CMV reactivation, and diversity with PTCy was similar to that in the CNI/methotrexate controls.

TRB sequencing was run on genomic DNA with either the immunoSEQ assay at survey resolution or the hsTCRB kit. The original pipeline was this. The immunoSEQ software handled the initial read processing, while the LymphoSeq R package was used for the repertoire analyses. Clonality was computed as 1 minus normalized Shannon entropy, and a Gini coefficient was also calculated for each TRB dataset. Phenotypes of unsorted samples were inferred by mapping TRB sequences from sorted subsets of the recipient or donor onto the same recipient's unsorted samples. Drawn from immuneACCESS, this table holds only the in-frame rearrangements with V and J called that TCRdb kept. Clones are partly lost; checked studies trace under half to an unresolved V gene and leave the rest unexplained. The V and J calls and clone size are taken from that table; D and trimming were inferred from the DNA. This sample lists fewer than 40,000 clones; around 90% were detected once. The top ten clonotypes cover 0.24% of the sample.

Input material: naive CD4+ T cells sorted from PBMCs. This TCR was recovered from a woman aged 55 to 70 in good health, CMV-negative, and a related stem cell transplant donor. This receptor chain uses TRBV6-5 and TRBJ1-2, with TRBD1 matching 7 junction bases. The CDR3 region reads CASSPRDRGRHGYTF. The DNA sequence is TGTGCCAGCAGTCCCCGGGACAGAGGAAGGCATGGCTACACCTTC.